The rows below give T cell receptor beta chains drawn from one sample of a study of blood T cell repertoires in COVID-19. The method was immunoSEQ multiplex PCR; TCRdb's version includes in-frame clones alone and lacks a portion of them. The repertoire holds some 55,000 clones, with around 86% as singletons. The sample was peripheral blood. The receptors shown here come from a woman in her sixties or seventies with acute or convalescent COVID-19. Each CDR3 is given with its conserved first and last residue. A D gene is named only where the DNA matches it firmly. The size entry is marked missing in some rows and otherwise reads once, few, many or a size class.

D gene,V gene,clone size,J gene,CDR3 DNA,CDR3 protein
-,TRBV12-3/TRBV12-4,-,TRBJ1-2,TGTGCCAGCAGTTTAGGCAGGGCGGGGGGCTACACCTTC,CASSLGRAGGYTF
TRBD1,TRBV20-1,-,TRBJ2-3,TGCAGTGCTAGTGGTAGGACAGGGGGCTGGAGGGATACGCAGTATTTT,CSASGRTGGWRDTQYF
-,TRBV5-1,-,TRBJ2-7,TGCGCCAGCAAGAGGGACAACTACGAGCAGTACTTC,CASKRDNYEQYF
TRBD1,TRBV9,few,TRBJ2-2,TGTGCCAGCAGCGCGACAGGGAAGGGCACCGGGGAGCTGTTTTTT,CASSATGKGTGELFF
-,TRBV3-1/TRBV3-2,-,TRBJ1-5,TGTGCCAGCAGCCAGGGGGGTCAGCCCCAGCATTTT,CASSQGGQPQHF
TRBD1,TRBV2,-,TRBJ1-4,TGTGCCAGCAGCCTGCAACAGGGACAGTTGGGAGAAAAACTGTTTTTT,CASSLQQGQLGEKLFF
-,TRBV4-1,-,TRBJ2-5,TGCGCCAGCAGCCAACGACTAGTTTCGCAAGAGACCCAGTACTTC,CASSQRLVSQETQYF
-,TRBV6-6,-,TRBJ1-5,TGTGCCAGCAGTCCGCTAGCGGGGGGTTTCAATCAGCCCCAGCATTTT,CASSPLAGGFNQPQHF
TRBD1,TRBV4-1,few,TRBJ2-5,TGCGCCAGCAGCCAGTCCACAGGGGCGAGGCAGACCCAGTACTTC,CASSQSTGARQTQYF
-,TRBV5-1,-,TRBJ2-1,TGCGCCAGCAGCCAACAGGTCAGCTCCTACAATGAGCAGTTCTTC,CASSQQVSSYNEQFF
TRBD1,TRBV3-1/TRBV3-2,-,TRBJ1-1,TGTGCCAGCAGCTTACGGGACAGGATGATGAACACTGAAGCTTTCTTT,CASSLRDRMMNTEAFF
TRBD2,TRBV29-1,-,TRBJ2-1,TGCAGCGTTGCGGGGACTAGCGGGAGAAGTAATGAGCAGTTCTTC,CSVAGTSGRSNEQFF
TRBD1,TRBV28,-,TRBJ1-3,TGTGCCAGCAAGGATCAAATCGGGACAGGATTGACAGGAAACACCATATATTTT,CASKDQIGTGLTGNTIYF
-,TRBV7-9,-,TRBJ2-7,TGTGCCAGCCGACGGGGGAGGACGGAATACGAGCAGTACTTC,CASRRGRTEYEQYF